Only one count was recorded for the clone carrying this T cell receptor beta chain. Its antigen remains unknown. The entry originates in a study of T cell responses to AZD1222 COVID-19 vaccine. Study-wide results and caveats: At 160-218 and 743-854, vaccine-associated CD4 TCRs were dominant, and they spanned spike.

Here immunoSEQ multiplex PCR was the method, and the copy in TCRdb shows in-frame clones only, minus some. The sample has 130,000 to 150,000 clones, roughly four fifths seen once. V was cut by 6 bases and J by 2 bases, with 4 bases left in between. CDR1 MNHEY and CDR2 SVGAGI come from the germline V gene. There are 11 residues in the CDR3. The source material was peripheral blood, sampled on day 0 of MenACWY control vaccination. This clonotype was obtained from an adult in good health. V is TRBV6-5 and J is TRBJ1-1; no definite D call. The CDR3 DNA sequence: TGTGCCAGCAGATCTAACACTGAAGCTTTCTTT. Translated: CASRSNTEAFF.